Each of the 18 T cell receptor beta chains below was sequenced from the same sample in a study of CD8 T cells in Susac syndrome. RNA totalling about 0.45 to 1 ug underwent reverse transcription with random hexamers. MiXCR, applied by TCRdb to the immunoSEQ multiplex PCR reads, yields one record per CDR3 protein. Among over 350,000 distinct CDR3 sequences listed, more than 80% were seen once. Sequencing used CD8+ T cells from PBMCs. The origin of the receptors is a human donor with multiple sclerosis.

The chain joins TRBV28 to TRBJ2-7, with D unresolved. The CDR3 loop spans 13 amino acids. From germline, CDR1 is MDHEN and CDR2 SYDVKM. Trimming removed 10 bases from V and 0 bases from J, with 13 bases in between. CDR3 loop: CATLRWGSYEQYF. Here the CDR3 DNA reads TGTGCCACCCTAAGATGGGGCTCCTACGAGCAGTACTTC.

The chain uses TRBV7-9 and TRBJ1-5; D uncertain. The length of the CDR3 is 13 residues. Germline V lookup: CDR1 SEHNR, CDR2 FQNEAQ (reference sequence). Trimming removed 1 base from V and 5 bases from J, with 6 bases in between. CDR3 region: CASSLEGHQPQHF. CDR3 bases: TGTGCCAGCAGCTTAGAAGGGCATCAGCCCCAGCATTTT.

This rearrangement joins TRBV27 to TRBJ2-1, with 8 positions matching TRBD1. Unmatched junction bases numbered 5, after V lost 6 bases and J lost 7 bases. The germline gives CDR1 MNHEY, CDR2 SMNVEV (reference sequence). The CDR3 is 13 residues long. This CDR3 is CASSPRTGNEQFF. DNA for the CDR3: TGTGCCAGCAGCCCCCGGACAGGGAATGAGCAGTTCTTC.

The V and J genes are TRBV27 and TRBJ2-1; no clear D. This CDR3 has 11 amino acids. V was pared by 4 bases and J by 8 bases, with 6 bases between. Germline loops: CDR1 MNHEY, CDR2 SMNVEV (reference sequence). CDR3 bases: TGTGCCAGCAGTTACGCATATGAGCAGTTCTTC. This encodes CASSYAYEQFF.

This clonotype was counted between two and nine times. V gene TRBV4-1 combines with J gene TRBJ2-3; D call uncertain. This CDR3 spans 15 amino acids. Trimming removed 0 bases at V and 0 bases at J, with 7 bases between. CDR1 MGHRA and CDR2 YSYEKL come from the germline V gene. The CDR3 DNA sequence: TGCGCCAGCAGCCAAGATCCGGCAAGCACAGATACGCAGTATTTT. Protein product: CASSQDPASTDTQYF.

This chain uses TRBV20-1 with TRBJ2-5, with 7 bases matching TRBD1. V lost 5 bases and J lost 2; bases outside the gene matches: 2. Germline values: CDR1 DFQATT, CDR2 SNEGSKA (reference sequence). The CDR3 loop spans 12 amino acids. CDR3 sequence: CSARDRQETQYF. Written as DNA, the CDR3 is TGCAGTGCTCGGGACAGACAAGAGACCCAGTACTTC.

The chain is built from TRBV12-3 or TRBV12-4 and TRBJ2-1, with 12 bases matching TRBD2. Trimming cost V 6 bases and J 8 bases; bases outside gene matches: 8. There are 15 residues in the CDR3. The DNA for the CDR3 is TGTGCCAGCAGCGCTAGCGGGGGGGCCAGCGATGAGCAGTTCTTC. This codes for CASSASGGASDEQFF.

The chain carries TRBV27 and TRBJ2-1; D is unresolved. Per the germline V gene, CDR1 is MNHEY and CDR2 is SMNVEV (reference sequence). V lost 2 bases to trimming and J lost 1 base, with 9 bases between them. The CDR3 extends over 15 amino acids. CDR3 protein: CASSLGPASYNEQFF. The CDR3 region has the DNA TGTGCCAGCAGTTTAGGGCCAGCTTCCTACAATGAGCAGTTCTTC.

V is TRBV24-1 and J is TRBJ2-1; D unclear. Trimming cost V 7 bases and J 9 bases, with 6 bases left between them. The CDR3 has 10 amino acids. The V gene's germline CDR1 is KGHDR and CDR2 SFDVKD. CDR3 sequence reads: CATRLSEQFF. The CDR3 bases are TGTGCCACCAGGCTCAGTGAGCAGTTCTTC.

The rearrangement links TRBV7-9 to TRBJ2-5; D may be TRBD2 (5 bases). The length of the CDR3 is 15 residues. V lost 3 bases, J lost 5 bases, and 16 bases lay in between. Germline CDR1 is SEHNR and CDR2 is FQNEAQ (reference sequence). The CDR3 region is CASSLEPGLIETQYF. DNA of the CDR3: TGTGCCAGCAGCTTGGAACCGGGATTGATCGAGACCCAGTACTTC.

This clonotype was detected once. The rearrangement links TRBV28 to TRBJ2-7; a weak D match, TRBD2 (5 bases). Germline V gives CDR1 MDHEN, CDR2 SYDVKM. There are 13 residues in the CDR3. V was pared by 6 bases and J by 2 bases, with 11 bases between. CDR3 sequence (DNA): TGTGCCAGCAGAGCGGATATGACCTACGAGCAGTACTTC. This gives the protein CASRADMTYEQYF.

The chain links TRBV28 to TRBJ2-3, with D perhaps TRBD2 (6 bases). Germline lookup yields CDR1 MDHEN and CDR2 SYDVKM. The ends were cut back, 8 bases at V and 0 bases at J, with 21 bases in the middle. The CDR3 consists of 17 residues. DNA for the CDR3: TGTGCCAGCCAACCCCACCTCCGGGAGACTAGCACAGATACGCAGTATTTT. This codes for CASQPHLRETSTDTQYF.

This chain connects TRBV27 to TRBJ1-1; D is unresolved. CDR3 length equals 15 residues. V lost 5 bases and J 0 bases, leaving 13 bases between the germline ends. Germline V gives CDR1 MNHEY, CDR2 SMNVEV (reference sequence). For the CDR3, the DNA is TGTGCCAGCAGTCCCATTGGCGGACTGAACACTGAAGCTTTCTTT. This translates into CASSPIGGLNTEAFF.

V usage is TRBV2 and J usage is TRBJ1-5, with D unclear. The CDR3 loop spans 15 amino acids. Germline lookup yields CDR1 SNHLY and CDR2 FYNNEI. V lost 6 bases and J 2 bases, leaving 14 bases between the germline ends. CDR3 sequence: CASSRTSGGNQPQHF. CDR3 nucleotide sequence: TGTGCCAGCAGCCGGACTTCTGGGGGCAATCAGCCCCAGCATTTT.

The V gene is TRBV4-1, the J gene TRBJ2-5, with a weak D call TRBD1 (6 bases). V was shortened by 4 bases and J by 1 base, with 13 bases between the two germline ends. This CDR3 is 15 amino acids long. CDR1 MGHRA and CDR2 YSYEKL come from the germline V gene. The CDR3 bases are TGCGCCAGCAGCCTCATAGGGGGAATCCAAGAGACCCAGTACTTC. Translating gives CASSLIGGIQETQYF.

The J gene is TRBJ2-7, the V gene TRBV5-6, with 12 bases aligning to TRBD1. Germline assignment: CDR1 SGHDT and CDR2 YYEEEE. V was pared by 0 bases and J by 5 bases, with 6 bases of the junction left unmatched. The CDR3 is 16 residues long. The CDR3 DNA reads TGTGCCAGCAGCTTGGAGGGGACAGGGGGCGCGGACGAGCAGTACTTC. This gives the protein CASSLEGTGGADEQYF. Together with reference TRBV5-6 and TRBJ2-7, the CDR3 gives the full variable domain: DAGVTQSPTHLIKTRGQQVTLRCSPKSGHDTVSWYQQALGQGPQFIFQYYEEEERQRGNFPDRFSGHQFPNYSSELNVNALLLGDSALYLCASSLEGTGGADEQYFGPGTRLTVT.

The chain uses TRBV14 and TRBJ2-7; tentative D call: TRBD2 (6 bases). V was clipped by 4 bases and J by 6 bases, with 34 bases between them. Germline loops: CDR1 SGHDN, CDR2 FVKESK. This CDR3 spans 20 amino acids. Written as DNA, the CDR3 is TGTGCCAGCAGCCTTCCTGCGGGGCGTGGTGAGGGGAGTAGTATGCTCGAGCAGTACTTC. Protein product: CASSLPAGRGEGSSMLEQYF. Using reference TRBV14 and TRBJ2-7 for the parts outside the CDR3, the full variable domain is EAGVTQFPSHSVIEKGQTVTLRCDPISGHDNLYWYRRVMGKEIKFLLHFVKESKQDESGMPNNRFLAERTGGTYSTLKVQPAELEDSGVYFCASSLPAGRGEGSSMLEQYFGPGTRLTVT.

The chain is built from TRBV4-1 and TRBJ1-2, with a weak D call TRBD1 (6 bases). V shed 1 base and J shed 7 bases, with 16 bases lying between them. CDR3 length: 15 amino acids. Germline V gene data show CDR1 as MGHRA and CDR2 as YSYEKL. The CDR3 spells CASSQGGRGDSGYTF. The CDR3 coding sequence is TGCGCCAGCAGCCAAGGGGGCAGGGGAGACAGTGGCTACACCTTC.